This note documents a single T cell receptor (beta chain) sequence. This clonotype was seen a few times. Its antigen target is currently unknown. No base-level quality is on record; no much larger clone is a single base apart. The sample belongs to a study of identical twins (dated by TCRdb to the mid-2010s). Describing the broader study: TCR alpha and beta repertoires from monozygotic twins, unrelated adults of various ages and cord blood were deep-sequenced to test whether fetal clonotypes persist. To rule out contamination, the twin experiments were replicated at different times with different library preparation protocols.

Here is what the overall study found, with its caveats: A weaker excess of twin sharing was found in beta out-of-frame sequences because the signal-to-noise ratio was lowered by fewer shared sequences. Zero-insertion analyses could be partly confounded by invariant T cells such as MAIT and iNKT, although diverse VJ usage argued against such confounding for most clonotypes. Out-of-frame TCR alpha sharing in monozygotic twins was systematically underestimated by recombination models, whereas sharing between unrelated individuals was in agreement with the recombination models. Compared with coincidental sharing between unrelated individuals, an excess of low generation-probability sequences was observed among out-of-frame TCR alpha sequences shared between twins. Because the same donors could not be followed over many years, the conclusions depended on cross-sectional statistical analysis. Abundant cord blood beta clonotypes had fewer insertions, young adult naive repertoires showed a similar but weaker trend, and memory repertoires showed no such trend.

Libraries were prepared through 5' RACE. TCRdb lists the instrument as Illumina HiSeq 2000. Template switching added a universal primer binding site, and the final cDNA carried a unique molecular identifier that allowed TCR cDNA molecules to be counted accurately. Specific primers in the conserved constant-segment region were used to synthesize first-strand cDNA for the TCR alpha and beta chains. To control for contamination, every cDNA library carried two barcodes: a SMART-Mk sample barcode plus Illumina barcodes. TruSeq adapter sequences along with Illumina sample barcodes were introduced in two successive PCR steps. TCR alpha and beta cDNA libraries were sequenced on the Illumina HiSeq platform with custom primers. In the source study's methods: Raw reads were processed with MiGEC to extract unique molecular identifiers, and MiXCR was used to determine CDR3 positions. Recombination models were inferred per individual with the repgenHMM and IGoR tools using an EM algorithm. Shared clonotype analysis was performed with the tcR package in R, normalizing sharing by the product of cloneset sizes. To study raw recombination free of thymic and clonal selection effects, out-of-frame nonproductive sequences were analyzed. TCRdb redid the processing of the public reads, applying fastp at Q25 and MiXCR, and retained in-frame beta chains. Entries are consolidated by CDR3 protein sequence, retaining the most common genes and DNA. The V and J calls come from TCRdb's annotation, not from the publication. This sample is represented by around 530,000 distinct CDR3 sequences; roughly 15% of them were singletons. The ten top clones hold roughly 0.46% of the sample.

Only healthy Caucasian donors were included. The twin cohort comprised three pairs of female monozygotic twins, all aged roughly 18 to 30 years. Positive isolation kits from Invitrogen were used to isolate CD4+ and CD8+ T cell populations. This same sample was also taken into another study, of yellow fever vaccine responses in identical twins. In that second paper, the authors write: According to the authors, in identical twins the way T cells responded to vaccination appeared partly convergent and partly personalized. Focusing on identical twins, the study followed the T cell clones that responded to the vaccine, and did so with precision.

The sequencing input was CD4+ T cells sorted from blood. The sequence was collected from a woman aged 18-30 years in good health.

The DNA is TGCGCCAGCAGTGAAGAGGGGGGCGGACACAACAATCAGCCCCAGCATTTT. It encodes CASSEEGGGHNNQPQHF. The sequence joins TRBV10-2 to TRBJ1-5, and possibly TRBD1, on 6 matching bases. From cysteine to phenylalanine, the CDR3 is 17 amino acids long. The entry retains the CDR3 DNA only, 51 bases that are in frame from base 1. In the germline V gene, CDR1 corresponds to WSHSY and CDR2 to SAAADI. V drops 3 bases and J drops 3 bases, leaving 18 bases in between.